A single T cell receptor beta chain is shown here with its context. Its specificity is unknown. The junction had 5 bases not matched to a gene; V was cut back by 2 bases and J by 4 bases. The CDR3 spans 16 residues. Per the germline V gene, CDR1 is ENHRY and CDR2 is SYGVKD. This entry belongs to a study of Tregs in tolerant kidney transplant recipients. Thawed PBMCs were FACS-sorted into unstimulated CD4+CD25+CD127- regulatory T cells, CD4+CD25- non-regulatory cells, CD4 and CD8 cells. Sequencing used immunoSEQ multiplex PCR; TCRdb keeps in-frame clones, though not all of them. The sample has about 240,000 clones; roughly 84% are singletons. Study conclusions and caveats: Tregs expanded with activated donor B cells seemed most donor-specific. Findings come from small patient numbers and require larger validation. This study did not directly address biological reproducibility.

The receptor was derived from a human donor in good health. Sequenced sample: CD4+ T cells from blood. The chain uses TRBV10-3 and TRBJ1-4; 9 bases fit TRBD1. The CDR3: CAISEGGTGYNEKLFF. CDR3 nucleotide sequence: TGTGCCATCAGTGAGGGCGGGACAGGGTATAATGAAAAACTGTTTTTT.